This is a list of T cell receptor beta chains from one sample in a study of Graves' ophthalmopathy and Graves' hyperthyroidism. TCRdb re-called the multiplex PCR reads with MiXCR, one entry per CDR3 protein. There are just over 600,000 distinct CDR3 sequences in the sample; about a fifth occur only once, and about 6.6% lies in the top ten. The specimen sequenced was peripheral blood. These receptors were collected from a woman under 30 with stable Graves' hyperthyroidism. Some clones in this sample may be carry-over from other donors' samples. CDR3s include the opening cysteine and the closing phenylalanine or tryptophan. The D gene is left open where the match is weak. Not every row has a clone size; where given, it reads once, few, many or a size class.

j_call	d_call	v_call	clone_size	cdr3_aa	cdr3_nt
TRBJ2-6	.	TRBV28	.	CASGGGANVLTF	TGTGCCAGTGGAGGTGGGGCCAACGTCCTGACTTTC
TRBJ1-2	.	TRBV27	.	CASSSHNYEPSESGYGYTF	TGTGCCAGCAGTTCCCACAATTACGAACCCTCTGAATCCGGCTATGGCTACACCTTC
TRBJ1-5	.	TRBV15	few	CATSRDKHLYSNQPQHF	TGTGCCACCAGCAGAGACAAACACTTATATAGCAATCAGCCCCAGCATTTT
TRBJ2-7	.	TRBV6-1	.	CASSVGRGSYEQYF	TGTGCCAGCAGTGTTGGCAGGGGCTCTTACGAGCAGTACTTC
TRBJ1-5	.	TRBV27	.	CASSLSGGIGQPQHF	TGTGCCAGCAGTTTATCGGGGGGAATCGGTCAGCCCCAGCATTTT
TRBJ1-6	.	TRBV7-9	few	CASTPGWGPLHF	TGTGCCAGCACCCCCGGGTGGGGGCCCCTCCACTTT
TRBJ2-7	.	TRBV4-1	.	CASSQDWKLEQYF	TGCGCCAGCAGCCAAGATTGGAAGCTCGAGCAGTACTTC
TRBJ1-2	.	TRBV30	many	CAWTLGPNYGYTF	TGTGCCTGGACGCTGGGGCCGAACTATGGCTACACCTTC
TRBJ1-2	.	TRBV7-2	many	CASSPDSGRYTF	TGTGCCAGCAGCCCAGACTCGGGACGCTACACCTTC
TRBJ1-2	.	TRBV20-1	many	CSARDWDRNTF	TGCAGTGCTAGAGATTGGGATCGAAACACCTTC
TRBJ2-2	TRBD1	TRBV3-1	.	CASRSLLPGQGAATGELFF	TGTGCCAGCAGATCCTTATTACCGGGACAGGGGGCGGCCACCGGGGAGCTGTTTTTT
TRBJ1-2	.	TRBV20-1	many	CSQPSSDNSAGYTF	TGCAGCCAACCCTCATCGGACAACTCGGCCGGCTACACCTTC
TRBJ1-1	.	TRBV19	many	CASSIEGLNTEAFF	TGTGCCAGTAGTATCGAGGGTCTGAACACTGAAGCTTTCTTT
TRBJ2-7	.	TRBV4-3	.	CASSHKAAGVYEQYF	TGCGCCAGCAGCCACAAAGCAGCGGGCGTGTACGAGCAGTACTTC
TRBJ1-3	TRBD1	TRBV6-1	many	CASSETGPGNTIYF	TGTGCCAGCAGCGAGACAGGGCCTGGAAACACCATATATTTT
TRBJ2-7	.	TRBV6-2/TRBV6-3	.	CASTERLRDRRNEQYF	TGTGCCAGCACTGAACGCCTACGGGACCGCCGTAACGAGCAGTACTTC
TRBJ1-5	TRBD1	TRBV6-5	many	CASSSVGQVPQPQHF	TGTGCCAGCAGTTCTGTGGGACAGGTACCGCAGCCCCAGCATTTT
TRBJ1-1	.	TRBV30	.	CAWNLGVRGTEAFF	TGTGCCTGGAATCTGGGGGTGAGGGGCACTGAAGCTTTCTTT
TRBJ2-7	.	TRBV15	many	CATSRDSSSNDEQYF	TGTGCCACCAGCAGAGATTCGAGTAGCAACGACGAGCAGTACTTC
TRBJ2-7	.	TRBV24-1	.	CATSGATGESLDEQYF	TGTGCCACCAGTGGTGCAACGGGGGAGAGTCTAGACGAGCAGTACTTC
TRBJ1-1	.	TRBV6-1	.	CASRKLGLGAFF	TGTGCCAGCAGGAAATTGGGCCTCGGGGCTTTCTTT
TRBJ2-7	.	TRBV6-1	many	CASTSVAVTYEQYF	TGTGCCAGCACCTCCGTCGCGGTTACCTACGAGCAGTACTTC
TRBJ1-3	TRBD1	TRBV6-5	many	CASSYAGGTGGNTIYF	TGTGCCAGCAGTTACGCAGGGGGAACGGGCGGAAACACCATATATTTT
TRBJ1-5	.	TRBV6-1	many	CASSEASPGGGGQPQHF	TGTGCCAGCAGTGAAGCCTCTCCCGGGGGGGGCGGACAGCCCCAGCATTTT
TRBJ2-7	TRBD1	TRBV28	many	CASSKGQEPYEQYF	TGTGCCAGCAGTAAGGGACAGGAACCCTACGAGCAGTACTTC
TRBJ2-2	.	TRBV6-2/TRBV6-3	many	CASRGTHRTGELFF	TGTGCCAGCAGGGGCACCCACCGCACCGGGGAGCTGTTTTTT
TRBJ2-7	.	TRBV28	many	CASSFTQWYEQYF	TGTGCCAGCAGTTTTACCCAGTGGTACGAGCAGTACTTC
TRBJ2-5	TRBD2	TRBV27	many	CAASGGVGETQYF	TGTGCCGCGTCTGGGGGGGTTGGAGAGACCCAGTACTTC
TRBJ2-5	.	TRBV4-1	.	CASSQVSPTVQETQYF	TGCGCCAGCAGCCAAGTTTCCCCCACGGTCCAAGAGACCCAGTACTTC
TRBJ2-5	TRBD2	TRBV5-1	.	CASNLLSGGSGETQYF	TGCGCCAGCAACCTCCTTAGCGGGGGAAGTGGAGAGACCCAGTACTTC